This T cell receptor (beta chain) is from a study of T cell responses to AZD1222 COVID-19 vaccine. The protocol was immunoSEQ multiplex PCR, while the TCRdb copy is restricted to in-frame clones and leaves out a portion. The sample has around 130,000 clones; 75% to 95% are singletons. Regarding this clone: Its cognate antigen is unknown.

Findings of the study overall: The study identified only five to seven AZD1222 recipients as seropositive at baseline. Mapped onto spike, vaccine-associated CD4 TCRs spanned it and were dominant at 160-218 and 743-854.

The CDR3 runs 16 residues. With V trimmed by 6 bases and J by 5 bases, 6 bases remained unmatched. CDR1 and CDR2 from the germline V gene are SGHTA and FQGNSA. The input for sequencing was peripheral blood, taken 28 days after the second AZD1222 dose. The clonotype originates from an adult who received the AZD1222 COVID-19 vaccine. The chain couples TRBV7-2 to TRBJ2-3; 15 positions match TRBD2. The CDR3 sequence: CASSIGLAGGGDTQYF. CDR3 nucleotides: TGTGCCAGCAGTATTGGACTAGCGGGAGGGGGAGATACGCAGTATTTT. The full variable domain, rest sourced from reference TRBV7-2 and TRBJ2-3, is GAGVSQSPSNKVTEKGKDVELRCDPISGHTALYWYRQSLGQGLEFLIYFQGNSAPDKSGLPSDRFSAERTGGSVSTLTIQRTQQEDSAVYLCASSIGLAGGGDTQYFGPGTRLTVL.